These 7 T cell receptor beta chains share one sample of origin, sequenced in a study of lymphopenia after photon versus proton radiotherapy. The protocol was immunoSEQ multiplex PCR, while the TCRdb copy is restricted to in-frame clones and leaves out a portion. The sample holds around 150,000 clones, about nine tenths seen once. The sample here was peripheral blood, taken from a patient treated with photon-based radiotherapy. The receptors here all came from a man aged 45-60 years with gastric cancer.

The chain recombines TRBV28 with TRBJ1-5, with 7 bases aligning to TRBD1. Germline-derived CDR1 and CDR2 are MDHEN and SYDVKM. This CDR3 has 15 residues. After removal of 5 bases from V and 6 bases from J, the junction contained 10 bases not matched to a gene. In nucleotides, the CDR3 is TGTGCCAGCAGTCCGACTCGACAGGGAACTCAGCCCCAGCATTTT. Encoded protein: CASSPTRQGTQPQHF.

A few counts support this clone. J is TRBJ2-1 and V is TRBV6-1, with TRBD1 as a possible D gene (6 bases). V lost 1 base and J lost 9, with 16 bases in between. This CDR3 region has 15 residues. Germline V gene data show CDR1 as MNHNS and CDR2 as SASEGT. CDR3 DNA: TGTGCCAGCAGTGAAGGGGCGTGGGGGCCCAGTGAGCAGTTCTTC. The encoded protein is CASSEGAWGPSEQFF.

J is TRBJ2-1 and V is TRBV29-1; TRBD2 matches 8 bases. V was clipped by 4 bases and J by 4 bases; unmatched bases: 21. The CDR3 totals 19 residues. Looked up from germline, CDR1 is SQVTM and CDR2 is ANQGSEA. The CDR3 coding sequence is TGCAGCGTTGTGGGGAATTCGGGGCCTACTAGCGGCGGGTACAATGAGCAGTTCTTC. The encoded protein is CSVVGNSGPTSGGYNEQFF.

The chain has TRBV5-4 and TRBJ2-2; D remains ambiguous. Germline-derived CDR1 and CDR2 are SGHNT and YYREEE (reference sequence). V shed 2 bases and J shed 1 base, with 9 bases lying between them. The CDR3 loop spans 15 amino acids. As DNA, the CDR3 is TGTGCCAGCAGCTTACCCACACGGAACACCGGGGAGCTGTTTTTT. This gives the protein CASSLPTRNTGELFF.

The table lists this clone with a count of one. The chain uses TRBV5-1 and TRBJ2-1; D unclear. Between the trimmed V and J ends, which lost 0 bases and 9 bases, there was a span of 4 bases. CDR3 length: 11 residues. Per the germline V gene, CDR1 is SGHRS and CDR2 is YFSETQ. Here the CDR3 reads CASSLDIEQFF. The DNA for the CDR3 is TGCGCCAGCAGCTTGGACATTGAGCAGTTCTTC.

CDR3 coding DNA: TGTGCCACCAGCAGAGATCACAGCACCGGGGAGCTGTTTTTT. Residues: CATSRDHSTGELFF. The chain carries TRBV15 and TRBJ2-2; D is unresolved. In germline, CDR1 is LNHNV, CDR2 YYDKDF (reference sequence). Trimming pared 0 bases from V and 4 bases from J, leaving 6 bases between. The CDR3 consists of 14 residues.

The V and J genes are TRBV30 and TRBJ1-2; no definite D call. Germline V gives CDR1 GTSNPN, CDR2 SVGIG (reference sequence). CDR3 length equals 12 residues. V shed 2 bases and J shed 4 bases, with 8 bases lying between them. The CDR3 loop is CAWSRTLYGYTF. CDR3 nucleotide sequence: TGTGCCTGGAGTCGGACGCTCTATGGCTACACCTTC.